These 22 T cell receptor beta chains share one sample of origin, sequenced in a study of blood T cell repertoires in COVID-19. The protocol was immunoSEQ multiplex PCR, while the TCRdb copy is restricted to in-frame clones and leaves out a portion. This table holds approximately 49,000 clones, 70% to 85% found once. The sequencing input was peripheral blood. The origin of the receptors is a man aged 50-60 years with acute or convalescent COVID-19.

The chain has TRBV5-1 and TRBJ2-1; 11 nucleotides line up with TRBD2. The CDR3 consists of 16 residues. Germline V CDR1 and CDR2: SGHRS, YFSETQ. With 3 bases clipped from V and 9 bases from J, the junction kept 11 bases outside the gene matches. CDR3 protein: CASSSLSGRGGGEQFF. In DNA form, the CDR3 reads TGCGCCAGCAGCTCCCTTAGCGGGAGGGGAGGGGGTGAGCAGTTCTTC.

This clone was observed a few times. The genes are TRBV6-1 and TRBJ1-1; TRBD1 might be the D (5 bases). Germline V gene lookup returns CDR1 MNHNS and CDR2 SASEGT. The CDR3 totals 15 residues. V shed 0 bases and J shed 5 bases, with 13 bases lying between them. CDR3 nucleotide sequence: TGTGCCAGCAGTGAAGCAGATGGGGGAGGGACTGAAGCTTTCTTT. Protein product: CASSEADGGGTEAFF.

As for this clone: Given a much more abundant clone one base away, this may be a read error. The same CDR3 arises from other DNA sequences in this sample as well. The rearrangement joins TRBV30 to TRBJ1-2; perhaps TRBD1 as D (5 bases). Trimming removed 2 bases from V and 3 bases from J, with 13 bases in between. The CDR3 spans 14 residues. Germline loops: CDR1 GTSNPN, CDR2 SVGIG (reference sequence). CDR3 DNA: TGTGCCTGGAGTCCCGGAACAGGAGACTATGGCTACACCTTC. Translated: CAWSPGTGDYGYTF.

The V and J genes are TRBV6-5 and TRBJ1-1, with 9 bases that match TRBD1. The V gene's germline CDR1 is MNHEY and CDR2 SVGAGI. There are 15 residues in the CDR3. The ends lost 5 bases at V and 1 base at J; junction bases unmatched: 5. The CDR3 sequence is CASSRTGGANTEAFF. In DNA, the CDR3 is TGTGCCAGCAGTCGAACAGGGGGCGCGAACACTGAAGCTTTCTTT.

The chain joins TRBV11-3 to TRBJ2-2, with 8 bases aligning to TRBD1. CDR3 size: 15 residues. Trimming cost V 4 bases and J 3 bases; bases outside gene matches: 4. Germline CDR1 is SGHNT and CDR2 is YENEEA. The CDR3 DNA follows: TGTGCCAGCAGCTCGGACAGGGTGGACACCGGGGAGCTGTTTTTT. It yields the protein CASSSDRVDTGELFF.

V is TRBV27 and J is TRBJ1-5, with D uncertain. V was cut by 6 bases and J by 0 bases, with 15 bases left in between. CDR3 length: 16 amino acids. Per germline, CDR1 MNHEY and CDR2 SMNVEV (reference sequence). The CDR3 nucleotides read TGTGCCAGCAGCCTGATGCCGGGGTCTAGCAATCAGCCCCAGCATTTT. This gives the protein CASSLMPGSSNQPQHF.

The chain is built from TRBV5-4 and TRBJ1-1, with 7 positions matching TRBD1. The CDR3 spans 14 residues. Germline V gene lookup returns CDR1 SGHNT and CDR2 YYREEE (reference sequence). V lost 3 bases and J lost 3; bases outside the gene matches: 5. DNA of the CDR3: TGTGCCAGCAGCTCTACAGGGGCCTACACTGAAGCTTTCTTT. Protein product: CASSSTGAYTEAFF.

The rearrangement joins TRBV27 to TRBJ2-7, with D possibly matching TRBD1 (5 bases). The CDR3 is 13 residues long. Germline V lookup: CDR1 MNHEY, CDR2 SMNVEV (reference sequence). Trimming took off 8 bases at V and 4 bases at J, with 15 bases between the two ends. The CDR3 DNA sequence: TGTGCCAGCCGTACCGGACACGTATACGAGCAGTACTTC. Protein: CASRTGHVYEQYF.

The chain uses TRBV4-1 and TRBJ1-1; 7 nucleotides match TRBD1. The junction had 12 bases not matched to a gene; V was cut back by 1 base and J by 7 bases. Per the germline V gene, CDR1 is MGHRA and CDR2 is YSYEKL. The CDR3 has 16 amino acids. The CDR3 region has the DNA TGCGCCAGCAGCCAAGGTCTTGGCAGGGGGGTTGGTGAAGCTTTCTTT. Translated: CASSQGLGRGVGEAFF.

The chain joins TRBV6-1 to TRBJ1-4; D is uncertain. Deletions cut 0 bases from V and 6 bases from J, with 14 bases between. Germline-derived CDR1 and CDR2 are MNHNS and SASEGT. This CDR3 is 16 amino acids long. This CDR3 is CASSEAQALQHEKLFF. Here the CDR3 DNA reads TGTGCCAGCAGTGAAGCGCAGGCTTTACAACATGAAAAACTGTTTTTT.

The chain uses TRBV5-1 and TRBJ1-3; 7 nucleotides line up with TRBD1. CDR1 and CDR2 (germline): SGHRS, YFSETQ. Unmatched junction bases numbered 12, after V lost 4 bases and J lost 5 bases. This CDR3 region has 16 residues. CDR3 residues: CASSTYTGALRNTIYF. The CDR3 DNA reads TGCGCCAGCAGCACATACACAGGGGCCTTAAGAAACACCATATATTTT.

This clone was found a few times. V and J are TRBV5-6 and TRBJ1-2; D might be TRBD1 (6 bases). This CDR3 has 16 residues. Trimming left V 5 bases short and J 2 bases short, with 19 bases between. CDR1 and CDR2 (germline): SGHDT, YYEEEE. The CDR3 DNA is TGTGCCAGCAGACAAACTACAGGGCAGGGGAACTATGGCTACACCTTC. Translating it yields CASRQTTGQGNYGYTF.

V gene TRBV3-1 (or the pseudogene TRBV3-2) combines with J gene TRBJ1-2; 8 nucleotides agree with TRBD1. V trimming: 4 bases; J trimming: 4 bases; junction bases outside the gene matches: 2. The CDR3 consists of 13 residues. Germline V gene data show CDR1 as LGHDT and CDR2 as YNNKEL (reference sequence). The CDR3 DNA follows: TGTGCCAGCAGCCTAGGACAGGGCTATGGCTACACCTTC. It translates to CASSLGQGYGYTF.

The J gene is TRBJ1-1, the V gene TRBV13; D call uncertain. Germline lookup yields CDR1 PRHDT and CDR2 FYEKMQ (reference sequence). The CDR3 spans 12 residues. V was cut by 5 bases and J by 6 bases, with 10 bases left in between. CDR3 amino acids: CASSTEAPEAFF. As DNA, the CDR3 is TGTGCCAGCAGCACCGAGGCCCCTGAAGCTTTCTTT.

This clone was observed a handful of times. The V call is TRBV7-9, the J call TRBJ1-2; D not resolved. Germline loops: CDR1 SEHNR, CDR2 FQNEAQ (reference sequence). V gave up 3 bases and J gave up 4 bases, with 24 bases separating them. The CDR3 is 18 residues long. The CDR3 nucleotides are TGTGCCAGCAGCTTTTCGGAGTTCCTACCCATCTCGGGCTATGGCTACACCTTC. Protein: CASSFSEFLPISGYGYTF.

V gene TRBV12-3 or TRBV12-4 combines with J gene TRBJ1-2; maybe TRBD1 (6 bases). The CDR3 extends over 13 amino acids. Between the trimmed V and J ends, which lost 5 bases and 2 bases, there was a span of 9 bases. The CDR3 DNA is TGTGCCAGCAGTCGAACAGGGAACTATGGCTACACCTTC. It specifies CASSRTGNYGYTF.

The chain uses TRBV6-4 and TRBJ1-2; 10 bases fit TRBD1. The CDR3 totals 13 residues. The trim removed 5 bases at V and 4 bases at J, leaving 1 base unmatched. Germline V gene lookup returns CDR1 MRHNA and CDR2 SNTAGT. CDR3 region: CASSRTGGYGYTF. In DNA, the CDR3 is TGTGCCAGCAGTCGGACAGGGGGCTATGGCTACACCTTC.

This CDR3 is CSVEGSGSYNEQFF. CDR3 bases: TGCAGCGTTGAGGGGAGCGGTTCCTACAATGAGCAGTTCTTC. The V call is TRBV29-1, the J call TRBJ2-1; possibly TRBD2 for D (5 bases). There are 14 residues in the CDR3. Per germline, CDR1 SQVTM and CDR2 ANQGSEA. The V end was cut by 3 bases, the J end by 1 base, with 10 bases between.

The genes are TRBV27 and TRBJ2-7; 9 bases line up with TRBD1. CDR1 and CDR2 from the germline V gene are MNHEY and SMNVEV (reference sequence). There are 16 residues in the CDR3. Losses at the gene ends were 2 bases for V and 4 bases for J; bases not matched to a gene: 9. CDR3 protein: CASSLRPGTGIYEQYF. The DNA for the CDR3 is TGTGCCAGCAGTTTACGCCCCGGGACAGGGATTTACGAGCAGTACTTC.

The chain combines TRBV25-1 with TRBJ2-3, with a tentative D call TRBD1 (6 bases). V was trimmed by 4 bases and J by 5 bases, leaving 16 bases between them. Germline CDR1 and CDR2: MGHDK and SYGVNS. This CDR3 contains 15 residues. CDR3 nucleotides: TGTGCCAGCAGTGCCGGGACACATATGAAAGATACGCAGTATTTT. The encoded protein is CASSAGTHMKDTQYF.

In nucleotides, the CDR3 is TGTGCCAGCAGCCACCAGAGGCTAGGGTCGTGGGGGGGAGATACGCAGTATTTT. Translation gives CASSHQRLGSWGGDTQYF. V gene TRBV3-1 (or the pseudogene TRBV3-2) combines with J gene TRBJ2-3; the match to TRBD2 covers 7 bases. Germline trimming cut 3 bases from V and 5 bases from J; bases unmatched to any gene: 17. The CDR3 sequence is 18 residues long. CDR1 and CDR2 (germline): LGHDT, YNNKEL (reference sequence).

This clone was seen a single time. The chain has TRBV7-2 and TRBJ2-1; D not certain. The V gene's germline CDR1 is SGHTA and CDR2 FQGNSA. The CDR3 loop spans 16 amino acids. The V end lost 0 bases, the J end lost 0 bases, and 9 bases lay between the germline ends. DNA of the CDR3: TGTGCCAGCAGCTTAGCGCTTACGGTCTCCTACAATGAGCAGTTCTTC. Translated: CASSLALTVSYNEQFF.